This entry lists 5 T cell receptor beta chains sequenced from one sample in a study of regulatory T cells in long-lasting Graves disease. Through Arm-PCR of CDR3 regions and iRepertoire HTBI primers, TCR beta libraries were built. Each CDR3 protein is one row after TCRdb ran MiXCR on the multiplex PCR reads. The sample lists 350,000 to 550,000 distinct CDR3 sequences; 12% to 15% were seen once. The time point here: newly diagnosed GD, antithyroid drugs for less than 3 months. PBMC-derived RNA was used for the TCR library. Separately, the same data were catalogued under a study of T cells in Graves' hyperthyroidism and ophthalmopathy.

Sequenced here: peripheral blood mononuclear cells (PBMCs), sampled at new diagnosis, from a patient treated with antithyroid drugs. These receptors were collected from a woman in her fifties or sixties with Graves disease.

This chain joins TRBV20-1 and TRBJ2-3; 10 positions agree with TRBD1. Germline CDR1 is DFQATT and CDR2 is SNEGSKA (reference sequence). The CDR3 loop spans 16 amino acids. Losses at the gene ends were 0 bases for V and 2 bases for J; bases not matched to a gene: 5. CDR3 nucleotides: TGCAGTGCTAGAGATATGGACAGGGGGTTCACAGATACGCAGTATTTT. This translates into CSARDMDRGFTDTQYF.

The V and J genes are TRBV19 and TRBJ1-2; D is ambiguous. CDR1 LNHDA and CDR2 SQIVND come from the germline V gene (reference sequence). The length of the CDR3 is 14 residues. Trimming shortened V by 6 bases and J by 0 bases, and 11 bases separated the two germline ends. The CDR3 spells CASSPGPANYGYTF. The CDR3 DNA sequence: TGTGCCAGTAGCCCAGGACCAGCTAACTATGGCTACACCTTC.

This clonotype has only a few counts. This chain connects TRBV6-5 to TRBJ1-1; D is undetermined. The CDR3 is made up of 12 amino acids. The V gene's germline CDR1 is MNHEY and CDR2 SVGAGI. V lost 4 bases, J lost 9 bases, and 12 bases lay in between. This CDR3 is CASSWREGKAFF. The CDR3 region has the DNA TGTGCCAGCAGTTGGAGGGAGGGAAAAGCTTTCTTT.

This clonotype has ten or more counts. At one boundary the junction diverges from the germline segment, which might be a read error. The chain combines TRBV27 with TRBJ2-3; 12 bases map to TRBD2. Germline CDR1 reads MNHEY; CDR2 reads SMNVEV (reference sequence). The CDR3 consists of 16 residues. The chain's CDR3 is CASNLLAGGSTDTQYF. The CDR3 DNA follows: TGTGCCAGCAATTTACTAGCGGGAGGCAGCACAGATACGCAGTATTTT.

The count of this clonotype is one. The rearrangement links TRBV7-9 to TRBJ2-2; D not resolved. This CDR3 contains 14 residues. V lost 5 bases and J 4 bases, leaving 11 bases between the germline ends. The V gene's germline CDR1 is SEHNR and CDR2 FQNEAQ (reference sequence). The CDR3 sequence: CASSQDRSTGELFF. DNA of the CDR3: TGTGCCAGCAGCCAAGATAGGTCCACCGGGGAGCTGTTTTTT.